This passage covers 22 T cell receptor beta chains from one sample sequenced in a study of cytomegalovirus exposure and HLA in healthy donors. PCR was performed using 60 Vbeta and 13 Jbeta primers. Clones were sequenced by immunoSEQ multiplex PCR, and TCRdb holds only the in-frame ones, with some missing. This sample carries about 160,000 clones, approximately 79% of them seen once, and the ten largest clones take around 6.9%. The material sequenced was PBMCs. The receptors stem from a man aged 35 to 55 in good health and CMV-seropositive.

This chain links TRBV6-4 with TRBJ1-1; D is possibly TRBD1 (6 bases). Trimming stripped 1 base from V and 4 bases from J, with 10 bases between. In germline, CDR1 is MRHNA, CDR2 SNTAGT. The CDR3 sequence is 14 residues long. CDR3 sequence reads: CASSDYGGSTEAFF. CDR3 sequence (DNA): TGTGCCAGCAGTGACTATGGGGGCTCCACTGAAGCTTTCTTT.

The J gene is TRBJ2-7, the V gene TRBV2; TRBD1 might be the D (5 bases). Germline loops: CDR1 SNHLY, CDR2 FYNNEI. The CDR3 runs to 14 residues. V gave up 7 bases and J gave up 1 base, with 14 bases separating them. The CDR3 DNA is TGTGCCAGCACAGACGACAGCGCTTCCTACGAGCAGTACTTC. Its translation: CASTDDSASYEQYF.

The gene calls are TRBV19 and TRBJ2-3; 9 bases map to TRBD1. Germline CDR1 LNHDA, CDR2 SQIVND (reference sequence). The CDR3 has 18 residues. J gave up 4 bases and V 3 bases, and 14 bases lay outside the gene matches. The CDR3 sequence is CASSILSMGQGAPDTQYF. The CDR3 DNA is TGTGCCAGTAGTATTCTTTCTATGGGACAGGGCGCCCCAGATACGCAGTATTTT. Variable domain in full (rest from reference TRBV19 and TRBJ2-3): DGGITQSPKYLFRKEGQNVTLSCEQNLNHDAMYWYRQDPGQGLRLIYYSQIVNDFQKGDIAEGYSVSREKKESFPLTVTSAQKNPTAFYLCASSILSMGQGAPDTQYFGPGTRLTVL.

The gene calls are TRBV6-1 and TRBJ2-7; 12 nucleotides align to TRBD1. V trimming: 5 bases; J trimming: 2 bases; junction bases outside the gene matches: 4. Germline V CDR1 and CDR2: MNHNS, SASEGT. This CDR3 has 15 residues. CDR3 bases: TGTGCCAGCAGTTCCGGGACAGGGGGCACCTACGAGCAGTACTTC. Protein sequence: CASSSGTGGTYEQYF.

This clone was counted a few times. The chain combines TRBV6-5 with TRBJ2-3; D remains ambiguous. V was cut by 0 bases and J by 4 bases, with 11 bases left in between. Germline loops: CDR1 MNHEY, CDR2 SVGAGI. The CDR3 extends over 15 amino acids. The CDR3 protein is CASSYSFATPDTQYF. CDR3 DNA: TGTGCCAGCAGTTACTCCTTCGCGACTCCAGATACGCAGTATTTT.

The genes are TRBV21-1 and TRBJ2-3; the table's D call of TRBD1 was not tested on the DNA. TRBV21-1 is tagged as a pseudogene. The CDR3 spans 18 residues. CDR3: CASSKGLGQGAHEDTQYF. The CDR3, as DNA: TGTGCCAGCAGCAAAGGGTTGGGACAGGGGGCGCATGAAGATACGCAGTATTTT.

This clone was counted a few times. The chain employs TRBV4-3 and TRBJ2-3; 10 positions match TRBD2. After removal of 0 bases from V and 5 bases from J, the junction contained 5 bases not matched to a gene. The CDR3 covers 16 residues. In germline, CDR1 is LGHNA, CDR2 YSLEER. The CDR3 DNA reads as TGCGCCAGCAGCCAAGATCTGAGCGGGGGGGGAGATACGCAGTATTTT. Translation: CASSQDLSGGGDTQYF.

The rearrangement links TRBV28 to TRBJ1-5, with 8 bases lining up with TRBD1. Germline values: CDR1 MDHEN, CDR2 SYDVKM. The CDR3 is made up of 19 amino acids. The V gene end was trimmed by 2 bases and the J gene end by 1 base; junction bases not matched to a gene: 13. CDR3 sequence reads: CASSLPPRTGIGSNQPQHF. For the CDR3, the DNA is TGTGCCAGCAGTTTACCACCCCGGACAGGGATCGGGAGCAATCAGCCCCAGCATTTT. Full variable domain (missing parts from reference TRBV28 and TRBJ1-5): DVKVTQSSRYLVKRTGEKVFLECVQDMDHENMFWYRQDPGLGLRLIYFSYDVKMKEKGDIPEGYSVSREKKERFSLILESASTNQTSMYLCASSLPPRTGIGSNQPQHFGDGTRLSIL.

The chain couples TRBV11-2 to TRBJ1-3; 7 bases match TRBD1. CDR3 length: 15 residues. V lost 5 bases, J lost 5 bases, and 9 bases stayed unmatched. Germline CDR1 and CDR2: SGHAT and FQNNGV. The CDR3 bases are TGTGCCAGCAGCAGACTACAGGGGAAGAGAAACACCATATATTTT. Translating it yields CASSRLQGKRNTIYF.

The chain carries TRBV4-2 and TRBJ2-7; 8 nucleotides line up with TRBD2. CDR3 length: 13 residues. The ends lost 4 bases at V and 6 bases at J; junction bases unmatched: 5. Looked up from germline, CDR1 is LGHNA and CDR2 is YNFKEQ. The CDR3 nucleotides read TGTGCCAGCAGCCCCAGGCTAGCGGGCGAGCAGTACTTC. This sequence encodes CASSPRLAGEQYF.

Regarding this clone: The germline gene is not matched at one end of the junction; a read error may be the cause. J is TRBJ2-2 and V is TRBV7-7; D not certain. Per the germline V gene, CDR1 is SSHAT and CDR2 is FNYEAQ (reference sequence). The CDR3 has 12 amino acids. CDR3 nucleotides: TGTGCTAGCAGCTCAAACGGCGGGGAGCTGTTTTTT. Its protein product is CASSSNGGELFF.

This sequence joins TRBV7-2 and TRBJ1-4, with TRBD1 matching over 8 bases. V trimming: 6 bases; J trimming: 12 bases; junction bases outside the gene matches: 15. The CDR3 totals 15 residues. CDR1 is SGHTA, CDR2 FQGNSA, per germline. The CDR3 DNA follows: TGTGCCAGCAGTTTATCACAGGGGGTACTTGGGGAACTGTTTTTT. Its translation: CASSLSQGVLGELFF.

This chain connects TRBV13 to TRBJ2-3; D gene ambiguous. Germline V lookup: CDR1 PRHDT, CDR2 FYEKMQ (reference sequence). The CDR3 runs 12 residues. V gave up 0 bases and J gave up 5 bases, with 3 bases separating them. CDR3: CASSLGRDTQYF. The DNA for the CDR3 is TGTGCCAGCAGCTTAGGGCGAGATACGCAGTATTTT.

V is TRBV2 and J is TRBJ2-5; tentative D call: TRBD1 (6 bases). The germline CDR1 and CDR2 sequences are SNHLY and FYNNEI. The CDR3 has 14 amino acids. The V end lost 7 bases, the J end lost 1 base, and 13 bases lay between the germline ends. CDR3 nucleotides: TGTGCCAGCAAATGGGGGACAACCCAAGAGACCCAGTACTTC. This sequence encodes CASKWGTTQETQYF.

The chain has TRBV9 and TRBJ1-3; D perhaps matches TRBD1 (6 bases). Trimming shortened V by 0 bases and J by 0 bases, and 10 bases separated the two germline ends. Germline CDR1 and CDR2: SGDLS and YYNGEE. The CDR3 runs to 16 residues. CDR3 residues: CASSVVDSPSGNTIYF. As DNA, the CDR3 is TGTGCCAGCAGCGTAGTGGACAGCCCCTCTGGAAACACCATATATTTT.

The rearrangement uses TRBV27 and TRBJ2-2; TRBD1 is a possible D gene (5 bases). This CDR3 comprises 11 residues. With 9 bases removed from V and 4 bases from J, the gap between germline ends came to 6 bases. The germline V gene encodes CDR1 MNHEY and CDR2 SMNVEV (reference sequence). The CDR3 region has the DNA TGTGCCAGTACAGGCACCGGGGAGCTGTTTTTT. Protein sequence: CASTGTGELFF.

CDR3 loop: CASRPPGQGGSPLHF. The CDR3 region has the DNA TGTGCCAGCAGGCCCCCGGGACAGGGCGGCTCACCCCTCCACTTT. V and J are TRBV6-6 and TRBJ1-6; 9 bases map to TRBD1. The CDR3 has 15 amino acids. Trimming cost V 6 bases and J 10 bases; bases outside gene matches: 10. The germline CDR1 and CDR2 sequences are MNHNY and SVGAGI (reference sequence).

The CDR3 here is CAWRVQDRDNSPLHF. The CDR3 DNA sequence: TGTGCCTGGAGAGTCCAGGACAGAGATAATTCACCCCTCCACTTT. This chain connects TRBV30 to TRBJ1-6; possible D gene TRBD1, 6 bases. The germline V gene has CDR1 GTSNPN and CDR2 SVGIG (reference sequence). V lost 3 bases, J lost 5 bases, and 14 bases lay in between. The CDR3 extends over 15 amino acids.

This sequence joins TRBV7-2 and TRBJ1-4; 8 nucleotides align to TRBD1. This CDR3 has 15 amino acids. With 5 bases clipped from V and 8 bases from J, the junction kept 10 bases outside the gene matches. Germline V gene lookup returns CDR1 SGHTA and CDR2 FQGNSA. The CDR3 spells CASSPRQGQSEKLFF. CDR3 coding DNA: TGTGCCAGCAGCCCCAGACAGGGGCAGTCGGAAAAACTGTTTTTT.

The chain recombines TRBV6-1 with TRBJ2-7, with 10 bases that match TRBD1. This CDR3 spans 15 amino acids. V lost 2 bases and J lost 7; bases outside the gene matches: 8. Germline-derived CDR1 and CDR2 are MNHNS and SASEGT. CDR3 sequence (DNA): TGTGCCAGCAGTGAAAACCCGGGACAGGGGCGAGAGCAGTACTTC. Its protein product is CASSENPGQGREQYF.

V is TRBV5-1 and J is TRBJ2-7; D is perhaps TRBD2 (6 bases). Germline V gene data show CDR1 as SGHRS and CDR2 as YFSETQ. The CDR3 contains 14 residues. The V gene lost 4 bases and the J gene lost 6 bases, with 17 bases spanning the gap. The DNA for the CDR3 is TGCGCCAGCAGCCCGGAGGGGTATCGGGGCGAGCAGTACTTC. This codes for CASSPEGYRGEQYF.

V is TRBV4-1 and J is TRBJ1-2; 9 bases fit TRBD1. The CDR3 contains 16 residues. V lost 1 base to trimming and J lost 5 bases; unmatched junction nucleotides: 8. Germline-derived CDR1 and CDR2 are MGHRA and YSYEKL. This CDR3 is CASSQVGTGIGYGYTF. CDR3 bases: TGCGCCAGCAGCCAAGTCGGGACAGGGATCGGGTATGGCTACACCTTC.